What follows describes a single T cell receptor (beta chain). Its specificity is not known. The data originate from a study of shared clonotypes between healthy human individuals. General study points: Four donors shared approximately 5% of their naive CD4 clonotypes.

Trimming removed 5 bases from V and 2 bases from J, with 9 bases in between. The CDR3 spans 13 residues. Per germline, CDR1 MDHEN and CDR2 SYDVKM. CD4+ cells underwent separation, giving CD45RA+ naive and CD45RA-negative memory subsets. A deep-level run was used for the assay. TCRdb's copy holds only in-frame clones and misses some; the assay was immunoSEQ multiplex PCR. Of about 2.4 million clones detected, under 95% appear once; the ten largest clones hold roughly 0.36%. This chain joins TRBV28 and TRBJ1-2; D remains unclear. This receptor was identified in a man between 18 and 29 years old in good health. Some clones in this sample may be carry-over from other donors' samples. The sample was naive CD4+ T cells from PBMCs. Regarding subset: CD45RA+ positively selected. In DNA form, the CDR3 reads TGTGCCAGCAGTGAGGTACCGAACTATGGCTACACCTTC. Translation gives CASSEVPNYGYTF.